This T cell receptor (beta chain) emerged from a study of blood T cell repertoires in COVID-19. Study-wide background: The analysed material was cDNA or gDNA that came from T cells, B-cell-depleted T cells, or PBMCs.

The CDR3 has 14 amino acids. Looked up from germline, CDR1 is SGHNT and CDR2 is YENEEA. V shed 5 bases and J 4 bases; nucleotides not matched to a gene: 5. Per the original methods: Counts of nucleated cells, estimated from reference gene primer amplification, were obtained. The repertoire was sequenced with immunoSEQ multiplex PCR; TCRdb's copy has only in-frame clones and lacks some. The DNA was the basis for D and trimming; V, J and clone size are from that table. The sample includes more than 200,000 clones, about 85% of them seen just once. Sequencing was performed on peripheral blood. This sequence originates from a man in his 70s with acute or convalescent COVID-19. The chain combines TRBV11-3 with TRBJ2-1; TRBD1 aligns across 7 bases. CDR3 nucleotide sequence: TGTGCCAGCAGCCCAGACAGGGAATACAATGAGCAGTTCTTC. Translating gives CASSPDREYNEQFF.